This record looks at one T cell receptor beta chain sequence and its context. Its target is unknown. This sample is part of a study of Tregs in tolerant kidney transplant recipients. CD4+CD25+CD127- Tregs, CD4+CD25- non-Tregs, CD4 and CD8 cells were sorted. Libraries were prepared by immunoSEQ multiplex PCR; TCRdb keeps only in-frame clonotypes and omits some of them. Among 90,000 to 130,000 clones listed, around 91% were seen once. Between the trimmed V and J ends, which lost 5 bases and 5 bases, there was a span of 10 bases. This CDR3 is built from 12 residues. Germline CDR1 SGHRS, CDR2 YFSETQ. Study-wide results and limits: Biological reproducibility was not directly addressed, but technical replication error appeared minimal. Nucleotide sequences could not be compared across some patients' samples due to primer changes. The most relevant donor-specific Treg TCRbeta repertoire apparently came from expansion with activated donor B cells.

The rearrangement joins TRBV5-1 to TRBJ1-2; D is possibly TRBD1 (6 bases). This specimen consisted of CD4+ T cells from blood, obtained before the transplant. The receptor comes from a human donor who received a combined kidney and bone marrow transplant. The CDR3 nucleotides read TGCGCCAGCAGGCCAGGGGAATATGGCTACACCTTC. This translates into CASRPGEYGYTF.